This TCR beta chain derives from a study of cytomegalovirus exposure and HLA in healthy donors. Notes on the study in general: TCR beta V- and J-gene trimming, according to a later analysis, was linked to a missense DCLRE1C variant. There were several of the most significant clusters that appeared linked to common viral pathogens in a later analysis. Accounts indicate the classifier identified cytomegalovirus status with strong specificity and sensitivity. CMV serostatus alone was available as immune exposure information.

This clone was counted between two and nine times. Its antigen is not known. The junction does not match germline at one end; this may be a read error. Vbeta (60) and Jbeta (13) primers were used in the PCR. Data came from immunoSEQ multiplex PCR; TCRdb stores just in-frame clones and leaves some out. The sample lists 110,000 to 150,000 clones; around 74% were seen once. Germline CDR1 reads MNHNY; CDR2 reads SVGAGI (reference sequence). The CDR3 is 11 residues long. The rearrangement links TRBV6-6 to TRBJ1-1, with TRBD1 identical over 8 bases. Source material: PBMCs. This TCR derives from a man younger than 30 in good health and CMV-seropositive. The CDR3 reads CASSYSTGVGF. The CDR3 DNA is TGTGCCAGCAGTTACTCGACAGGGGTTGGATTT.